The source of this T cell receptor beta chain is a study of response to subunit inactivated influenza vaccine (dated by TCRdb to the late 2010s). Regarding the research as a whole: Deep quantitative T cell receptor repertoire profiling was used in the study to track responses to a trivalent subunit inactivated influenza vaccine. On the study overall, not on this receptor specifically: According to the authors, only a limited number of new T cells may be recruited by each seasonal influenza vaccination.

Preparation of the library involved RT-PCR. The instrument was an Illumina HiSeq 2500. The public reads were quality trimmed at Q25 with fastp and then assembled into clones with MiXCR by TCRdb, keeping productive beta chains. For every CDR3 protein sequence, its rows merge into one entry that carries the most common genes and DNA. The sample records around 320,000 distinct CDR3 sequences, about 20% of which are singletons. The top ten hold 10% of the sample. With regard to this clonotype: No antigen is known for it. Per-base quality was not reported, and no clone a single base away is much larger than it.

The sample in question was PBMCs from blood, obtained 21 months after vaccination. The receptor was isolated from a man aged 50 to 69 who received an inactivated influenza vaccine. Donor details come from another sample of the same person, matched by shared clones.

The CDR3 protein: CASSQDLPGGADGYTF. The nucleotide sequence reads as follows: TGTGCCAGCAGCCAAGATCTGCCAGGGGGCGCCGATGGCTACACCTTC. The chain uses TRBV4-2 and TRBJ1-2; 8 middle bases align to TRBD1. From the cysteine up to the phenylalanine, the CDR3 has a length of 16 residues. Only CDR3 DNA is held: 48 bases, read in frame from base 1. For this chain, trimming is 0 bases at the V end and 6 bases at the J end, and the number of junction bases without a gene match is 9. From a lookup of the germline V gene, CDR1 and CDR2 are LGHNA and YNFKEQ.